These 7 T cell receptor beta chains share one sample of origin, sequenced in a study of blood T cell repertoires in COVID-19. Sequenced by immunoSEQ multiplex PCR; TCRdb stores in-frame clones only, minus some. The sample records about 220,000 clones, 82% being singletons. The sequenced sample was PBMCs or T cells enriched from blood (not recorded which). The receptor set was obtained from a woman aged 55-70 years who had recovered from COVID-19.

V usage is TRBV19 and J usage is TRBJ2-7, with D possibly matching TRBD2 (6 bases). The V gene lost 10 bases and the J gene lost 4 bases, with 14 bases spanning the gap. This CDR3 region has 12 residues. Germline CDR1 and CDR2: LNHDA and SQIVND (reference sequence). The DNA of the CDR3 is TGTGCCACCGCTGCCGGGGGATACGAGCAGTACTTC. Translation: CATAAGGYEQYF.

This clone was seen a handful of times. The V gene is TRBV2, the J gene TRBJ1-5; D call uncertain. V was pared by 7 bases and J by 4 bases, with 17 bases between. This CDR3 contains 15 residues. CDR1 is SNHLY and CDR2 is FYNNEI in the germline V gene. CDR3 sequence: CASKRTESLNQPQHF. CDR3 in DNA: TGTGCCAGCAAGAGGACTGAAAGCCTAAATCAGCCCCAGCATTTT. Based on the CDR3 plus reference TRBV2 and TRBJ1-5, the full variable domain is EPEVTQTPSHQVTQMGQEVILRCVPISNHLYFYWYRQILGQKVEFLVSFYNNEISEKSEIFDDQFSVERPDGSNFTLKIRSTKLEDSAMYFCASKRTESLNQPQHFGDGTRLSIL.

The rearrangement joins TRBV19 to TRBJ2-2; TRBD2 matches 8 bases. Per the germline V gene, CDR1 is LNHDA and CDR2 is SQIVND (reference sequence). The CDR3 loop spans 15 amino acids. With V trimmed by 7 bases and J by 6 bases, 10 bases remained unmatched. CDR3 region: CASITGGAQPGELFF. In DNA, the CDR3 is TGTGCCAGTATAACGGGGGGGGCGCAGCCCGGGGAGCTGTTTTTT.

V gene TRBV3-1 (or the pseudogene TRBV3-2) combines with J gene TRBJ2-1, with TRBD2 matching 12 bases. Unmatched junction bases numbered 4, after V lost 2 bases and J lost 8 bases. Germline CDR1 LGHDT, CDR2 YNNKEL (reference sequence). CDR3 length equals 15 residues. The CDR3 bases are TGTGCCAGCAGCCAAATGACTAGCGGGAGCGATGAGCAGTTCTTC. This gives the protein CASSQMTSGSDEQFF.

This chain joins TRBV5-1 and TRBJ1-1; a weak D match, TRBD1 (5 bases). CDR1 SGHRS and CDR2 YFSETQ come from the germline V gene. The CDR3 length is 15 residues. The germline V and J ends were trimmed by 0 bases and 3 bases, with 12 bases remaining between them. The DNA for the CDR3 is TGCGCCAGCAGCTTGGGGGGAGGGGCGCACACTGAAGCTTTCTTT. It codes for CASSLGGGAHTEAFF.

The chain uses TRBV28 and TRBJ1-2, with 9 bases lining up with TRBD1. The V gene's germline CDR1 is MDHEN and CDR2 SYDVKM. The CDR3 covers 15 residues. Losses at the gene ends were 2 bases for V and 4 bases for J; bases not matched to a gene: 5. DNA for the CDR3: TGTGCCAGCAGTTTAGCTACAGGGGGCATCTATGGCTACACCTTC. This translates into CASSLATGGIYGYTF.

The chain carries TRBV10-2 and TRBJ1-2, with D possibly being TRBD1 (6 bases). The germline gives CDR1 WSHSY, CDR2 SAAADI. The CDR3 spans 14 residues. Trimming took 3 bases from V and 6 from J, leaving 14 bases between them. CDR3 sequence reads: CASSDGAGAHGYTF. DNA of the CDR3: TGCGCCAGCAGTGACGGTGCGGGGGCCCATGGCTACACCTTC.